The TCR beta chain described here comes from a study of beta chain features in type 1 diabetes. Isolated RNA was reverse transcribed in full, so expressed TCRB transcripts were sequenced. The assay was immunoSEQ multiplex PCR, and TCRdb's table has in-frame clones only and misses some. The sample lists about 700,000 clones, roughly 12% occurring once. Without exception, sorted populations had purity beyond 95%. Comments on this clone: As yet, its antigen is unknown.

Findings and limits, study-wide: The naive, central memory and Treg TCRB repertoires of patients appeared to be more similar to one another than those of healthy donors. Across all four CD4+ subsets, people with type 1 diabetes showed modestly shorter TCRB CDR3s.

The sample was naive CD4+ T cells from blood. The receptor's source is a man aged 18 to 35 with type 1 diabetes.

CDR3 nucleotide sequence: TGTGCCTGGAGTCCCCAGGTGGTAGCGGGAAAACTGTTTTTT. Translating it yields CAWSPQVVAGKLFF. The V gene is TRBV30, the J gene TRBJ1-4; D unresolved. The CDR3 is made up of 14 amino acids. Germline V gene lookup returns CDR1 GTSNPN and CDR2 SVGIG (reference sequence). Trimming took off 2 bases at V and 10 bases at J, with 17 bases between the two ends.